This is a list of T cell receptor beta chains from one sample in a study of T cell responses to AZD1222 COVID-19 vaccine. The assay was immunoSEQ multiplex PCR, and TCRdb's table has in-frame clones only and misses some. The table shows some 120,000 clones, with 80% to 90% occurring only once. Sequencing used peripheral blood, obtained on day 0 of AZD1222 vaccination. These TCRs come from an adult in good health. Both conserved end residues are part of each CDR3. The D gene is left open where the match is weak. Not every row has a clone size; where given, it reads once, few, many or a size class.

abundance	j_gene	d_gene	v_gene	CDR3nt	CDR3aa
.	TRBJ2-2	.	TRBV5-1	TGCGCCAGCAGCGAGATAGCGGCCGGGGAGCTGTTTTTT	CASSEIAAGELFF
.	TRBJ2-1	TRBD2	TRBV11-2	TGTGCCAGCAGCTTTGCTAGCGGCCATACCTACAATGAGCAGTTCTTC	CASSFASGHTYNEQFF
.	TRBJ2-1	.	TRBV11-2	TGTGCCAGCAGCCTGTGGACAGCGCAACACAATGAGCAGTTCTTC	CASSLWTAQHNEQFF
.	TRBJ1-2	.	TRBV5-6	TGTGCCAGCAGTCCGGGGGGAGGGCAGTACTATGGCTACACCTTC	CASSPGGGQYYGYTF
.	TRBJ2-3	.	TRBV5-1	TGCGCCAGCAGCTTGGATCAGGGCCCAGATACGCAGTATTTT	CASSLDQGPDTQYF
.	TRBJ1-1	.	TRBV5-1	TGCGCCAGCAGCTTGGCACATAAGAACACTGAAGCTTTCTTT	CASSLAHKNTEAFF
.	TRBJ1-2	.	TRBV5-1	TGCGCCAGCAGCTTGGGGCAGGATGGCTACACCTTC	CASSLGQDGYTF
.	TRBJ2-3	TRBD2	TRBV7-2	TGTGCCAGCAGCTTAGTTTCTAGCGGGGGGCCTACAGATACGCAGTATTTT	CASSLVSSGGPTDTQYF
once	TRBJ1-1	TRBD1	TRBV9	TGTGCCAGCAGCGTTGACGACAGGGGGATCACTGAAGCTTTCTTT	CASSVDDRGITEAFF
.	TRBJ2-5	TRBD1	TRBV5-4	TGTGCCAGCAGCTACGGACAGGGGACGGAGACCCAGTACTTC	CASSYGQGTETQYF
.	TRBJ2-2	.	TRBV11-2	TGTGCCAGCAGCCTAGAGATCAACACCGGGGAGCTGTTTTTT	CASSLEINTGELFF
.	TRBJ1-5	TRBD1	TRBV10-3	TGTGCCATCAGCACAGGGGAAAGAAATAGCAATCAGCCCCAGCATTTT	CAISTGERNSNQPQHF
.	TRBJ1-2	.	TRBV7-9	TGTGCCAGCAGCCCAAACGGGAATAGCTATGGCTACACCTTC	CASSPNGNSYGYTF
.	TRBJ2-7	.	TRBV6-6	TGTGCCAGCAGTTCCTCAGGCCAGGGCGAGCAGTACTTC	CASSSSGQGEQYF